The clone carrying this T cell receptor (beta chain) came up a few times. Antigen specificity is unknown. Then a second PCR, running roughly 6 to 12 cycles, was carried out with a sample-barcoded 5' primer and a J-beta primer mix. TCRdb ran MiXCR on the 5' RACE reads and lists one entry per CDR3 protein. The table lists 660,000 or so distinct CDR3 sequences, 58% of them singletons, with around 37% in the top ten. At least 6 million PBMCs were isolated per sample. The data derive from a study of blood T cells in healthy people across ages. Study-level results: Among long-lived donors, naive CD4+ cells were more numerous and diversity higher than in aged donors.

CDR1 and CDR2 from the germline V gene are DFQATT and SNEGSKA (reference sequence). The CDR3 length is 11 residues. Trimming left V 5 bases short and J 6 bases short, with 10 bases between. The V and J genes are TRBV20-1 and TRBJ2-5; D remains unclear. Source material: blood. The clonotype originates from a man between 60 and 75 years old in good health. The CDR3 DNA sequence: TGCAGTGCTCCCCGCGAGCAGACCCAGTACTTC. It translates to CSAPREQTQYF.